The subject of this entry is one T cell receptor (beta chain). The antigen is not known. The same CDR3 can be traced to other DNA sequences in this sample. Expressed TCRB transcripts got sequenced, as all isolated RNA was reverse transcribed. Clones were sequenced by immunoSEQ multiplex PCR, and TCRdb holds only the in-frame ones, with some missing. The sample yields hundreds of thousands of clones, about 14% seen once. These data belong to a study of beta chain features in type 1 diabetes. Whole-study results and caveats: Fewer insertions but more deletions were seen at VDJ junctions in type 1 diabetes patients. A possible short-template PCR bias applies equally to patients and controls. Type 1 diabetes patients had moderately but significantly shorter TCRB CDR3s in all four CD4+ subsets.

The purity of all sorted populations exceeded 95%. The CDR3 sequence is 14 residues long. The trim removed 2 bases at V and 8 bases at J, leaving 6 bases unmatched. CDR1 and CDR2 (germline): SGDLS, YYNGEE. The chain employs TRBV9 and TRBJ2-1; 8 positions agree with TRBD2. This sequence originates from a man aged 18 to 29 with type 1 diabetes. The material sequenced was naive CD4+ T cells from blood. The CDR3 bases are TGTGCCAGCAGCGTCAGCGGGAGCAGCGATGAGCAGTTCTTC. Amino acids: CASSVSGSSDEQFF.